This T cell receptor beta chain was sequenced in a study of cytomegalovirus exposure and HLA in healthy donors. Study outcomes and limitations: Later analysis suggested most CMV-associated TCR beta chains were HLA-restricted. The investigators catalogued 150 to 200 TCR beta chains as cytomegalovirus-associated. Across donors, most TCRs were seen rarely, yet some public ones were widespread. A classifier reportedly called cytomegalovirus status with high sensitivity and specificity.

Note on this clone: The target antigen is unknown.

Per the germline V gene, CDR1 is SGHVS and CDR2 is FQNEAQ. The CDR3 spans 13 residues. V lost 6 bases, J lost 11 bases, and 19 bases lay in between. Primers for the PCR totalled 60 Vbeta and 13 Jbeta. The assay was immunoSEQ multiplex PCR, and TCRdb's table has in-frame clones only and misses some. The sample lists approximately 81,000 clones; roughly 84% were seen once. The specimen was PBMCs. This chain uses TRBV7-8 with TRBJ1-2; no reliable D call. The TCR sequence derives from a woman in her fifties or sixties in good health and CMV-seronegative. The CDR3 sequence is CASSPERGPLYTF. The DNA of the CDR3 is TGTGCCAGCAGTCCAGAGCGGGGTCCCCTTTACACCTTC.